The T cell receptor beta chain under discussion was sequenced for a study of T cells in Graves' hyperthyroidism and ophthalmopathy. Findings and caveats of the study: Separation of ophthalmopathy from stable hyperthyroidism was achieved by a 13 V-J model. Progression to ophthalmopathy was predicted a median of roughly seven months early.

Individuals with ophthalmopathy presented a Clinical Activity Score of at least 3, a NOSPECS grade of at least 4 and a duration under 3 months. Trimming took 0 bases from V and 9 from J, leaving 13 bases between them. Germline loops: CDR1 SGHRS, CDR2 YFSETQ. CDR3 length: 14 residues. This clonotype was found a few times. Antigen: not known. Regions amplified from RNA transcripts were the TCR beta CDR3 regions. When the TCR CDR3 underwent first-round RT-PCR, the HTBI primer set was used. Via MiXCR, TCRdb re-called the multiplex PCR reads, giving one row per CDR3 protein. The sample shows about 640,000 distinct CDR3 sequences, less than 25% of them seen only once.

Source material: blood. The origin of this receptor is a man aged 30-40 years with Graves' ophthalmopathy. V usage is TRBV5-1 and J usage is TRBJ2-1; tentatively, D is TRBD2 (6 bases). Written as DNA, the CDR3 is TGCGCCAGCAGCTTGGTTGCGGGGTCGGGTGAGCAGTTCTTC. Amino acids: CASSLVAGSGEQFF.